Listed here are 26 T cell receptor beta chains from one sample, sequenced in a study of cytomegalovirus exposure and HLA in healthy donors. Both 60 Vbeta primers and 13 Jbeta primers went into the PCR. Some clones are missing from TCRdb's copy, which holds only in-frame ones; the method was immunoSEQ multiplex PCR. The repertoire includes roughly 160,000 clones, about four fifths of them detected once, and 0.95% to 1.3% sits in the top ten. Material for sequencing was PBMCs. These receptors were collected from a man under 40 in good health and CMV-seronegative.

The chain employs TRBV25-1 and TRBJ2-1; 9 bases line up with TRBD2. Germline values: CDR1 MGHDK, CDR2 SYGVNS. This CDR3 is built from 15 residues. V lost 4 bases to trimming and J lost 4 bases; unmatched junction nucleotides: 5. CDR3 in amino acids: CASSALAGAYNEQFF. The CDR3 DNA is TGTGCCAGCAGTGCTTTAGCGGGAGCTTACAATGAGCAGTTCTTC.

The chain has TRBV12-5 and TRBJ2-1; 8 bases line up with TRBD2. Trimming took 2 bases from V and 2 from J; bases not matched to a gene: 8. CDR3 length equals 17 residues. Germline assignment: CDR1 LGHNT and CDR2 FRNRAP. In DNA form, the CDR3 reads TGTGCTAGTGGTTTGTTAGGCGGGAGGCGCCCCTACAATGAGCAGTTCTTC. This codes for CASGLLGGRRPYNEQFF.

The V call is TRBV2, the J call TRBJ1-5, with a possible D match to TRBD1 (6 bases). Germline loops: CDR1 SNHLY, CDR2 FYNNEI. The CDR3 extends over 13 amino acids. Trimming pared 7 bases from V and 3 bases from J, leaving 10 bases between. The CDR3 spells CASKRDNNQPQHF. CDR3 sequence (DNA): TGTGCCAGCAAGCGGGACAACAATCAGCCCCAGCATTTT.

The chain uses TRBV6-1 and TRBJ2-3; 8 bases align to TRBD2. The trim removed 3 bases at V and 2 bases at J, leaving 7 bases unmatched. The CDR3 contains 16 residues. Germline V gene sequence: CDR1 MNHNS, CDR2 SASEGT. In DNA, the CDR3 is TGTGCCAGCAGTGATTCCAGCGGGGGATACACAGATACGCAGTATTTT. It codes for CASSDSSGGYTDTQYF.

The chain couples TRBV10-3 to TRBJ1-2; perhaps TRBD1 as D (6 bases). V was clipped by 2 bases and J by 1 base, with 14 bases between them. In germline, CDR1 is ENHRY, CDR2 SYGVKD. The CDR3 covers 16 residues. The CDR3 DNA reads TGTGCCATCAGTGAGCCGCAAAGGGGGAGTAACTATGGCTACACCTTC. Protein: CAISEPQRGSNYGYTF.

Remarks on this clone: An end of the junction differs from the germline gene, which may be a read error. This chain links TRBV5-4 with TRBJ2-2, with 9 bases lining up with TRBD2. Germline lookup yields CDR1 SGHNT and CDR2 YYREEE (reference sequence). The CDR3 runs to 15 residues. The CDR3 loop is CASSLASGNTEELFF. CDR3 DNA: TGTGCCAGCAGCTTGGCTAGCGGGAACACCGAGGAGCTGTTTTTT.

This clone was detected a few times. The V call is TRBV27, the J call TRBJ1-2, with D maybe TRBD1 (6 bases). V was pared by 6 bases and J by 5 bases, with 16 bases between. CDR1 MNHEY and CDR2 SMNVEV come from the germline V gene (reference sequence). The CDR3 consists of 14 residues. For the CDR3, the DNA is TGTGCCAGCAGGGTACAGGGAGGGCTTTATGGCTACACCTTC. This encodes CASRVQGGLYGYTF.

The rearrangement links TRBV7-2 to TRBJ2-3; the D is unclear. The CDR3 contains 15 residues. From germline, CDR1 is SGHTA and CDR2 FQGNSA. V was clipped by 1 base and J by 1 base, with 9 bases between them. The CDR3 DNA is TGTGCCAGCAGCTTAGATGGGCTTCGCACAGATACGCAGTATTTT. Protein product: CASSLDGLRTDTQYF.

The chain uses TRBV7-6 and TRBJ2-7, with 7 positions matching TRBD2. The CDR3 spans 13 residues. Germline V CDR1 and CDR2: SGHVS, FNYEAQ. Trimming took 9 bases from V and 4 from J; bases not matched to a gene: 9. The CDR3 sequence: CASGLAANYEQYF. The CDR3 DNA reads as TGTGCCAGTGGGCTAGCGGCAAATTACGAGCAGTACTTC.

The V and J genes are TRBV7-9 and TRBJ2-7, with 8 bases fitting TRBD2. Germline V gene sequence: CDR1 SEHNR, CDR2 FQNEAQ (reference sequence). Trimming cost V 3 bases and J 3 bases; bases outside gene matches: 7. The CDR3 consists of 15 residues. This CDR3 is CASSFRLAGNYEQYF. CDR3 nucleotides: TGTGCCAGCAGCTTCCGTCTAGCGGGTAACTACGAGCAGTACTTC. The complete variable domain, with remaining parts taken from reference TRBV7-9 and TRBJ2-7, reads DTGVSQNPRHKITKRGQNVTFRCDPISEHNRLYWYRQTLGQGPEFLTYFQNEAQLEKSRLLSDRFSAERPKGSFSTLEIQRTEQGDSAMYLCASSFRLAGNYEQYFGPGTRLTVT.

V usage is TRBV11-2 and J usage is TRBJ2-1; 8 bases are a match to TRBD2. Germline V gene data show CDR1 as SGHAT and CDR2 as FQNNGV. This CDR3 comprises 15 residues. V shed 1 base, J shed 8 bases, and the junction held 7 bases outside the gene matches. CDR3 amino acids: CASSLAGGPSDEQFF. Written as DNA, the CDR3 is TGTGCCAGCAGCTTAGCGGGGGGGCCTTCGGATGAGCAGTTCTTC.

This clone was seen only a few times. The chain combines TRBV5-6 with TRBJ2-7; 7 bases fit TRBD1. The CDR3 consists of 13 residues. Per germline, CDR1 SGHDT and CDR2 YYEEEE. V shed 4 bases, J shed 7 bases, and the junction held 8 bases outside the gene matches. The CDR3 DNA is TGTGCCAGCAGCCCACTTGACAGGGAAGAGCAGTACTTC. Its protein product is CASSPLDREEQYF.

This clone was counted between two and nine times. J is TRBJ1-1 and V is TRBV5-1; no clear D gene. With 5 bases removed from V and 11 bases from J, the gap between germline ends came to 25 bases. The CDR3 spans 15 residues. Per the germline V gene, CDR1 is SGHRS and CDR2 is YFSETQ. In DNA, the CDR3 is TGCGCCAGCAGTCTGGACGGGGTAGGAACACTGGGGGCTTTCTTT. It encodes CASSLDGVGTLGAFF.

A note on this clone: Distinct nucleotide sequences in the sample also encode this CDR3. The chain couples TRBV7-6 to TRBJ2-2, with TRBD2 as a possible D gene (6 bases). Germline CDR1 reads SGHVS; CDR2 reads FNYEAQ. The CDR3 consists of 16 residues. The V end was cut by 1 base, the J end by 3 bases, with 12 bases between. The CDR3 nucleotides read TGTGCCAGCAGCTTAGGGGATAGCGGTTACACCGGGGAGCTGTTTTTT. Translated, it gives CASSLGDSGYTGELFF.

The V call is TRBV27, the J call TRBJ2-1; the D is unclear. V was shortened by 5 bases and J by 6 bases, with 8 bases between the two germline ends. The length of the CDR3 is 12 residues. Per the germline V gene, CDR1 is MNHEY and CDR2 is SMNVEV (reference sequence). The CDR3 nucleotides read TGTGCCAGCAGTCGAACTGGCAATGAGCAGTTCTTC. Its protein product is CASSRTGNEQFF.

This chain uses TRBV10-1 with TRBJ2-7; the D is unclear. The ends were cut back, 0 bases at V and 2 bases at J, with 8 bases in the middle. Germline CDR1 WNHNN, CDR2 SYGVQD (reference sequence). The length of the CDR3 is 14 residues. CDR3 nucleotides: TGCGCCAGCAGTGAGTCCCGACAAACCTACGAGCAGTACTTC. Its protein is CASSESRQTYEQYF.

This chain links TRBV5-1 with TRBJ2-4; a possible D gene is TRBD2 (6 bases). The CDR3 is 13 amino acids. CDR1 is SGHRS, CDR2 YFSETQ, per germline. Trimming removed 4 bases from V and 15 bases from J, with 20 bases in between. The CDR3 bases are TGCGCCAGCAGCCCGGAGGGGACCGATGTTATGTACTTC. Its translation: CASSPEGTDVMYF.

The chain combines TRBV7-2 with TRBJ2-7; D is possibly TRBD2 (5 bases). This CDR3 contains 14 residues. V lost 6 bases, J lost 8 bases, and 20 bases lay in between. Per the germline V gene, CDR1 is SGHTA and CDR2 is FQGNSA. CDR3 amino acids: CASRLGIAQSKQYF. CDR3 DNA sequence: TGTGCCAGCAGACTCGGGATAGCCCAATCGAAGCAGTACTTC.

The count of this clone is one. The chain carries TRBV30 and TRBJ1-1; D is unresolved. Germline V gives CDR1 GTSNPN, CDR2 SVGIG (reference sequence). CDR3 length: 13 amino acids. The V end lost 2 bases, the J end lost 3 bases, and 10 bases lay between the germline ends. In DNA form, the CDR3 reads TGTGCCTGGAGTAGGAGTGGGTACACTGAAGCTTTCTTT. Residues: CAWSRSGYTEAFF.

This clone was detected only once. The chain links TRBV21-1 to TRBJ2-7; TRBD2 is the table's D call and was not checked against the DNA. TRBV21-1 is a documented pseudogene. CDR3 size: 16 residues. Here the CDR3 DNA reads TGTGCCAGCAGCAAAAGCGGACCTATTTTTTCCTACGAGCAGTACTTC. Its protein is CASSKSGPIFSYEQYF.

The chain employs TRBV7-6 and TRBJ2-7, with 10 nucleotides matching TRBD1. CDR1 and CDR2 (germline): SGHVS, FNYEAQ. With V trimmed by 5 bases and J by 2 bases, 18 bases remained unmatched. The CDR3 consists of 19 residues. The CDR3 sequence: CASSQGQGIPGGFAYEQYF. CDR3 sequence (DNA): TGTGCCAGCAGCCAGGGACAGGGGATCCCGGGAGGATTCGCCTACGAGCAGTACTTC.

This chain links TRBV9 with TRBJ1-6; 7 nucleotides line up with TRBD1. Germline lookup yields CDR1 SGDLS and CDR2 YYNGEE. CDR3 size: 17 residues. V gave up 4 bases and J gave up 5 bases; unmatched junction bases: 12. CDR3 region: CASSPTTGSADNSPLHF. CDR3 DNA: TGTGCCAGCAGCCCCACGACAGGGTCGGCGGATAATTCACCCCTCCACTTT.

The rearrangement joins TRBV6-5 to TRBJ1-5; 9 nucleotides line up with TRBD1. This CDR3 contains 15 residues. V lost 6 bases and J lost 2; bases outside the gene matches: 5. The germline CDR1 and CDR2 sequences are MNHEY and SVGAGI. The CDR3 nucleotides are TGTGCCAGCAGCATCGGGACAGGGCGCAATCAGCCCCAGCATTTT. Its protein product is CASSIGTGRNQPQHF.

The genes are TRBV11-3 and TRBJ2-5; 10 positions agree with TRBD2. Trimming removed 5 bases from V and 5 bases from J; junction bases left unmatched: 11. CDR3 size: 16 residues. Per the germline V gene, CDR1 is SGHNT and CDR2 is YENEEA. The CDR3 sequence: CASSPRLAGLGETQYF. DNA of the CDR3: TGTGCCAGCAGCCCGAGACTAGCGGGTCTGGGGGAGACCCAGTACTTC.

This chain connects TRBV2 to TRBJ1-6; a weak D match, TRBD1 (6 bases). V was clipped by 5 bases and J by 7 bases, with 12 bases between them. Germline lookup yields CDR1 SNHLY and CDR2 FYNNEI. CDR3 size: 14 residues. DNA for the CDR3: TGTGCCAGCAGTCCAACAGGGAACAATTCACCCCTCCACTTT. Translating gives CASSPTGNNSPLHF.

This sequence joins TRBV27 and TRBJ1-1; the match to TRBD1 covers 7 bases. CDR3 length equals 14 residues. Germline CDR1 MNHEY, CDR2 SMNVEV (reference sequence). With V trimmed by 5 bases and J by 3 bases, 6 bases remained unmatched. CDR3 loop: CASSPRQGHTEAFF. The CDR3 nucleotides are TGTGCCAGCAGTCCCAGACAGGGTCACACTGAAGCTTTCTTT.